This TCR beta chain was profiled in a study of blood T cell repertoires in COVID-19. Study information: Spain, Italy and the United States supplied samples that represented acute and convalescent COVID-19.

In the authors' workflow: Researchers report that nucleated cell counts were estimated from reference gene primer amplification. Libraries were prepared by immunoSEQ multiplex PCR; TCRdb keeps only in-frame clonotypes and omits some of them. The V and J calls and clone size were taken over from that table, and D and trimming were inferred from the DNA. The sample lists just under 100,000 clones, roughly 84% occurring once. This TCR was sampled from a woman aged 60-75 years in a cohort sampled during active or convalescent COVID-19. Sequencing used peripheral blood.

CDR3 sequence: CASSIRDRGGTGELFF. CDR3 DNA: TGTGCCAGTAGTATTCGGGACAGGGGGGGCACCGGGGAGCTGTTTTTT. The chain couples TRBV19 to TRBJ2-2, with TRBD1 matching 11 bases. Trimming removed 3 bases from V and 4 bases from J; junction bases left unmatched: 4. This CDR3 is built from 16 residues. CDR1 and CDR2 from the germline V gene are LNHDA and SQIVND (reference sequence).